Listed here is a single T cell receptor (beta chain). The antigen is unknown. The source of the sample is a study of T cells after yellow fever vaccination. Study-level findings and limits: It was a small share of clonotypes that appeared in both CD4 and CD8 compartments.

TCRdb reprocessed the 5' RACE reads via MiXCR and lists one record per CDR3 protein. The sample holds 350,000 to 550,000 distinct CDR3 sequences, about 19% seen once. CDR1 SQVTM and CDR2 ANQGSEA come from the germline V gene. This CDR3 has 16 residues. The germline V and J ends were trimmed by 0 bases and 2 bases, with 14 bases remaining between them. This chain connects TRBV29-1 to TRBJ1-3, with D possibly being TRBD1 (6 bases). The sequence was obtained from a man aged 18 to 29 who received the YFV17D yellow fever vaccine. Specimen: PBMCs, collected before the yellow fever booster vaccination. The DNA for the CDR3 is TGCAGCGTTGAAGACAGGGGCTTGAATACTGGAAACACCATATATTTT. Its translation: CSVEDRGLNTGNTIYF.